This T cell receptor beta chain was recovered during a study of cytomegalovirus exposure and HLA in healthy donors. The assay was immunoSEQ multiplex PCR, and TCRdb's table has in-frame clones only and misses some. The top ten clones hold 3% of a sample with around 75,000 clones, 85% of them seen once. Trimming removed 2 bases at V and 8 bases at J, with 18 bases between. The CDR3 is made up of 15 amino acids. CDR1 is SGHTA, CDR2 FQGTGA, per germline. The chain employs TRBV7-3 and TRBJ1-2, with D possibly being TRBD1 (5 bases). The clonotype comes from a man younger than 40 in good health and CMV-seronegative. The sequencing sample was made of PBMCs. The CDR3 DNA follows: TGTGCCAGCAGCTTAGAAGGAGGGGCGGGCGCCGGCTACACCTTC. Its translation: CASSLEGGAGAGYTF.